This TCR beta chain is drawn from a study of CD8+ T cells in alopecia areata. Whole-study results and caveats: Among the top 100, expanded CD8+ clones were significantly decreased by tofacitinib, as was scalp clonality. It was lesional scalp, especially alopecia totalis/universalis, that showed higher clonality than normal scalp. Persistence in scalp and blood during tofacitinib was observed for many expanded lesional clones.

Extracted from the samples, RNA was reverse transcribed into cDNA to serve as the sequencing template. Generated by immunoSEQ multiplex PCR, the TCRdb table keeps only in-frame clones and is missing some. The table records about 210,000 clones, about 58% of them present only once. The CDR3 consists of 11 residues. V gave up 6 bases and J gave up 7 bases, with 7 bases separating them. Germline V gene data show CDR1 as MDHEN and CDR2 as SYDVKM. Points on this clone: Antigen unknown.

Treatment specified: oral pan-JAK inhibitor, 5-10 mg twice daily. Individuals with alopecia areata gave both lesional scalp punch biopsies and peripheral blood for collection. Sample: CD4+ T cells sorted from blood, taken at week 4, from a patient treated with tofacitinib. The genes are TRBV28 and TRBJ1-5; D gene unclear. This TCR was sampled from a human donor with alopecia areata. The CDR3 is CASRFRQPQHF. The CDR3 region has the DNA TGTGCCAGCAGGTTTCGACAGCCCCAGCATTTT.